This TCR beta chain was obtained from a study of blood T cells in healthy people across ages. Across the study: When template switching was applied, about one barcoded beta molecule was captured per two T cells.

Germline assignment: CDR1 DFQATT and CDR2 SNEGSKA (reference sequence). The CDR3 is 15 residues long. Study results and limitations: Roughly linearly, TCR beta diversity per million T cells fell as age increased. The CMV status of each donor remained undetermined, and this could have confounded shifts in expanded clonotypes. Observed TCR beta diversity showed a strong correlation with the percentage of naive T cells as measured by flow cytometry.

Worth noting for this clonotype: The antigen is unknown.

The use of a sample-barcoded 5' primer and a J-beta primer mix characterized a second PCR of about 6 to 11 cycles. TCRdb reprocessed the 5' RACE reads via MiXCR and lists one record per CDR3 protein. This table has 660,000 or so distinct CDR3 sequences, under 65% appearing once. This clonotype was obtained from a man in his fifties or sixties in good health. V gene TRBV20-1 combines with J gene TRBJ2-5; D not certain. The J call is uncertain, as TRBJ2-7 better fits the DNA end. The specimen sequenced was blood. The CDR3 DNA sequence: TGCAGTGCCACACCTAACGACCTGCCTACCTACGAGCAGTACTTC. This sequence encodes CSATPNDLPTYEQYF.